One sample yielded the 7 T cell receptor beta chains listed below, sequenced in a study of shared clonotypes between healthy human individuals. Here immunoSEQ multiplex PCR was the method, and the copy in TCRdb shows in-frame clones only, minus some. The sample comprises more than 850,000 clones, approximately 78% of which are singletons, and approximately 0.5% rests with the top ten. The sequenced sample consisted of memory CD4+ T cells from PBMCs. Subset here: CD45RA-negative fraction. The receptors originated from a young man in good health. Some clones in this sample may be carry-over from other donors' samples.

The chain employs TRBV5-1 and TRBJ1-2; weak D call: TRBD1 (6 bases). V lost 4 bases, J lost 4 bases, and 11 bases lay in between. Germline CDR1 SGHRS, CDR2 YFSETQ. CDR3 length: 13 residues. CDR3 DNA: TGCGCCAGCAGCCTTGCAGGGGTCTATGGCTACACCTTC. Translating it yields CASSLAGVYGYTF.

As DNA, the CDR3 is TGTGCCAGCAGTGAAATGATGGCGGCAGTCAACTATGGCTACACCTTC. It translates to CASSEMMAAVNYGYTF. V and J are TRBV6-1 and TRBJ1-2; D remains unclear. This CDR3 has 16 residues. The germline gives CDR1 MNHNS, CDR2 SASEGT. V was clipped by 2 bases and J by 2 bases, with 15 bases between them.

The genes are TRBV29-1 and TRBJ2-4, with 9 positions matching TRBD1. This CDR3 has 15 residues. Germline loops: CDR1 SQVTM, CDR2 ANQGSEA. The junction had 11 bases not matched to a gene; V was cut back by 3 bases and J by 8 bases. Written as DNA, the CDR3 is TGCAGCGTTGATAACACAGGGGGCGCGGGGGACATTCAGTACTTC. Amino acid sequence: CSVDNTGGAGDIQYF.

V and J are TRBV5-5 and TRBJ1-5; D remains unclear. The CDR3 length is 14 residues. Germline CDR1 and CDR2: SGHKS and YYEKEE (reference sequence). The V gene lost 2 bases and the J gene lost 5 bases, with 11 bases spanning the gap. CDR3 sequence (DNA): TGTGCCAGCAGCTTTTCAAGGTGGGATCAGCCCCAGCATTTT. Translated, it gives CASSFSRWDQPQHF.

The V gene is TRBV5-4, the J gene TRBJ2-5, with TRBD1 matching 8 bases. This CDR3 spans 16 amino acids. Germline values: CDR1 SGHNT, CDR2 YYREEE (reference sequence). Trimming removed 4 bases from V and 3 bases from J; junction bases left unmatched: 11. The CDR3 here is CASSPWTGILKETQYF. DNA for the CDR3: TGTGCCAGCAGCCCCTGGACAGGGATTCTAAAAGAGACCCAGTACTTC.

The chain combines TRBV5-4 with TRBJ1-1, with a tentative D call TRBD1 (6 bases). V lost 5 bases to trimming and J lost 1 base, with 12 bases between them. Germline loops: CDR1 SGHNT, CDR2 YYREEE (reference sequence). The CDR3 is 14 residues long. CDR3 in amino acids: CASRSGVGNTEAFF. CDR3 DNA sequence: TGTGCCAGCAGATCAGGGGTAGGGAACACTGAAGCTTTCTTT.

The chain recombines TRBV10-3 with TRBJ2-7; 9 nucleotides align to TRBD2. The length of the CDR3 is 14 residues. Per the germline V gene, CDR1 is ENHRY and CDR2 is SYGVKD. Trimming cost V 9 bases and J 7 bases; bases outside gene matches: 13. CDR3: CAISWAGGPGEQYF. The DNA for the CDR3 is TGTGCCATTAGCTGGGCGGGAGGGCCGGGGGAGCAGTACTTC.